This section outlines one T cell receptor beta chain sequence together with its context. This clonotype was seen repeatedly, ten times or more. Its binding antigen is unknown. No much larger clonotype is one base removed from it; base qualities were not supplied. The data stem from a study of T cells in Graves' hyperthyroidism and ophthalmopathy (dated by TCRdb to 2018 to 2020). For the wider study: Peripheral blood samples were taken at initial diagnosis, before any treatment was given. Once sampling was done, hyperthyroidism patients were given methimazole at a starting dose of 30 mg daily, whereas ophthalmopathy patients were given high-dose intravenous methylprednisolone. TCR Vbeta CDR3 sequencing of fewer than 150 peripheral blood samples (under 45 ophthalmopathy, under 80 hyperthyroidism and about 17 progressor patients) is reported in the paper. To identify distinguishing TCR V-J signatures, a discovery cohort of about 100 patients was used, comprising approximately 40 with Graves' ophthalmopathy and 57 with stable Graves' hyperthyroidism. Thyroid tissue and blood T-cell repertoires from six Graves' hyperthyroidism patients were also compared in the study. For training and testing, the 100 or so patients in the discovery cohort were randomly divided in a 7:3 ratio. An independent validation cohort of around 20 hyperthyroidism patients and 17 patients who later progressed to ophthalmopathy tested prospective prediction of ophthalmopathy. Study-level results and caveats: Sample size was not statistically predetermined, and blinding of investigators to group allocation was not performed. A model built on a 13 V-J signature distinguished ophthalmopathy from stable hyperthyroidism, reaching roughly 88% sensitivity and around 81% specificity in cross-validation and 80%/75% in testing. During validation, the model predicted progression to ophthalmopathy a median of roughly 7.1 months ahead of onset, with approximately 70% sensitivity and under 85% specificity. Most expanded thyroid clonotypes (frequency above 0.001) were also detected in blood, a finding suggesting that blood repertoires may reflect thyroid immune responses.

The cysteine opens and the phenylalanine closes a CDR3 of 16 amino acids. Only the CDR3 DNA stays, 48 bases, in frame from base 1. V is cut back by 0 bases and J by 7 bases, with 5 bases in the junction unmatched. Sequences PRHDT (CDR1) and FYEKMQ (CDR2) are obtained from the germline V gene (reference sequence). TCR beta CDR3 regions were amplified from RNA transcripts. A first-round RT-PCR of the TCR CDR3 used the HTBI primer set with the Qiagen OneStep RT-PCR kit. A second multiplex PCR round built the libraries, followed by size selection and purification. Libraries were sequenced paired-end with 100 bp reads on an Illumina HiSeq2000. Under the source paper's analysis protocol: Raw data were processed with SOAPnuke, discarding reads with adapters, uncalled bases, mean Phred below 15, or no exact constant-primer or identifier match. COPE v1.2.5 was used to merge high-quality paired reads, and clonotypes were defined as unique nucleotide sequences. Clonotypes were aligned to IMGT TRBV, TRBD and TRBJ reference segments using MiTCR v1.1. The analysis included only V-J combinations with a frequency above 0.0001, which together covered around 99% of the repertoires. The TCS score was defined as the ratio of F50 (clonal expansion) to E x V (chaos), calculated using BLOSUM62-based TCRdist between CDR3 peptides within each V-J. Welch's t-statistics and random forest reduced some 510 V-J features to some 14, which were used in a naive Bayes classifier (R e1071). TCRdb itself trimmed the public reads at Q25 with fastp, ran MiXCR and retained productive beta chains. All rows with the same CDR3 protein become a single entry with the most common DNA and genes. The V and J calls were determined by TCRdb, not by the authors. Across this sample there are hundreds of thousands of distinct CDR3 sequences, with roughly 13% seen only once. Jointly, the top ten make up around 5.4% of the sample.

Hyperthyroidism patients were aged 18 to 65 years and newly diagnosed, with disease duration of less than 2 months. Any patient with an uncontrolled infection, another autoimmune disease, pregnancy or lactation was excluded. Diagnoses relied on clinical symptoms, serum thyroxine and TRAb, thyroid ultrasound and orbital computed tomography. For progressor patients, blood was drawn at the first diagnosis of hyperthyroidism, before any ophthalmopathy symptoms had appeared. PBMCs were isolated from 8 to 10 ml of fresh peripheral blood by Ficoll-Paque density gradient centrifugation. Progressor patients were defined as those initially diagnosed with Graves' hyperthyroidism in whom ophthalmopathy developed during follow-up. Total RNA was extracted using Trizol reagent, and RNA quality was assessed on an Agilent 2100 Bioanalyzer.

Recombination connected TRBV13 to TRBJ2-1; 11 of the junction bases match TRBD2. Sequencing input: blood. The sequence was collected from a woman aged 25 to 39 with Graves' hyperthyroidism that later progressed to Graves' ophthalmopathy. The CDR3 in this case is CASSLGTASGGNEQFF. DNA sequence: TGTGCCAGCAGCTTAGGGACGGCTAGCGGGGGGAATGAGCAGTTCTTC.